Listed below are T cell receptor beta chains from one sample, sequenced in a study of blood T cell repertoires in COVID-19. TCRdb's copy holds only in-frame clones and misses some; the assay was immunoSEQ multiplex PCR. Among over 100,000 clones listed, 75% to 95% were seen once. The sample taken for sequencing was peripheral blood. Receptors originate from a human donor in a cohort sampled during active COVID-19. The CDR3 runs from the conserved cysteine through the conserved F or W.

v_call	j_call	cdr3_aa
TRBV18	TRBJ1-6	CASSPRREAGYNSPLHF
TRBV18	TRBJ1-3	CASSGTYSGNTIYF
TRBV10-2	TRBJ1-3	CASRSNRAGNTIYF
TRBV6-6	TRBJ1-5	CASSYDPQGAWPQHF
TRBV7-9	TRBJ2-3	CAGLGGTDTQYF
TRBV7-2	TRBJ2-1	CASTVAGSSSYNEQFF
TRBV7-9	TRBJ2-3	CASSLALAGGRRGDTQYF
TRBV7-2	TRBJ2-1	CASSLGLLAGTQFF
TRBV27	TRBJ1-2	CASSLGDSYGYTF
TRBV4-2	TRBJ1-2	CASSQDFRDRVYYGYTF
TRBV13	TRBJ2-2	CASSSGLAGGPSTGELFF
TRBV7-9	TRBJ2-1	CASSLAGTGVNEQFF
TRBV14	TRBJ1-6	CASSPTGGFNSPLHF
TRBV7-2	TRBJ2-3	CASSLRGRRTDTQYF
TRBV7-2	TRBJ2-2	CASSPYIGELFF
TRBV5-4	TRBJ2-1	CASSLKGLAGAPFYNEQFF
TRBV7-9	TRBJ2-3	CASSRSRQGQDTQYF
TRBV19	TRBJ1-1	CASSIDGGYTEAFF
TRBV5-6	TRBJ1-2	CASSLALLNYGYTF
TRBV11-1	TRBJ2-2	CASTPLADLNTGELFF
TRBV30	TRBJ1-1	CAWSVPAGTEAFF
TRBV4-3	TRBJ1-2	CASSQGQGHNYGYTF
TRBV6-5	TRBJ1-6	CASSYSGLRGGSPLHF
TRBV4-1	TRBJ2-1	CASSPTGTSGGRSYNEQFF
TRBV5-4	TRBJ2-2	CASSVPTGELFF
TRBV3-1/TRBV3-2	TRBJ2-2	CASSRQGQGNTGELFF
TRBV5-1	TRBJ2-5	CASSSPSTGETQYF
TRBV4-1	TRBJ1-1	CASSQDGREAFF
TRBV6-5	TRBJ2-7	CASSYGDYNEQYF
TRBV5-5	TRBJ2-1	CASSFWTQEQFF
TRBV5-8	TRBJ2-1	CASSLGQGGGYNEQFF
TRBV5-6	TRBJ2-3	CASSLVQEGDTQYF
TRBV4-2	TRBJ1-4	CASSQDGRSSEKLFF
TRBV7-2	TRBJ2-3	CASSLDRALRTDTQYF
TRBV27	TRBJ2-7	CASSLSGSYEQYF
TRBV6-7	TRBJ1-1	CASSYSTGMNTEAFF
TRBV4-3	TRBJ2-1	CASSLRLAPHEQFF
TRBV9	TRBJ1-2	CASSTNTGGSDYGYTF
TRBV18	TRBJ2-6	CASSPQGRMDRPSSGANVLTF
TRBV27	TRBJ2-1	CASSLNRRSEQFF
TRBV30	TRBJ1-1	CAWTRGLDTEAFF
TRBV4-1	TRBJ2-7	CASSHGRTGRYEQYF
TRBV28	TRBJ1-2	CASTVGAGGGLNYGYTF
TRBV7-9	TRBJ2-7	CASRDSGQGFYEQYF
TRBV27	TRBJ1-1	CASSSMGALSTEAFF
TRBV13	TRBJ2-3	CASRGADTQYF
TRBV19	TRBJ1-2	CASSEGAYGYTF
TRBV15	TRBJ2-7	CATSRLGTAHSYEQYF
TRBV27	TRBJ2-2	CASRRGSGELFF
TRBV3-1/TRBV3-2	TRBJ2-3	CAGSQVSSGTPTDTQYF
TRBV6-4	TRBJ2-3	CASSDSVAPDTQYF
TRBV14	TRBJ1-6	CASSQDRRDSYNSPLHF
TRBV19	TRBJ1-5	CASSIDGRGFNQPQHF
TRBV29-1	TRBJ1-5	CSVVGGDSNQPQHF
TRBV12-3/TRBV12-4	TRBJ1-1	CASSQGQGTEAFF
TRBV4-3	TRBJ2-7	CASSPSTGRSEQYF
TRBV13	TRBJ2-1	CASSFRTSGRVNEQFF
TRBV6-5	TRBJ1-5	CASRGASNQPQHF
TRBV13	TRBJ2-1	CASSFLGSISYNEQFF